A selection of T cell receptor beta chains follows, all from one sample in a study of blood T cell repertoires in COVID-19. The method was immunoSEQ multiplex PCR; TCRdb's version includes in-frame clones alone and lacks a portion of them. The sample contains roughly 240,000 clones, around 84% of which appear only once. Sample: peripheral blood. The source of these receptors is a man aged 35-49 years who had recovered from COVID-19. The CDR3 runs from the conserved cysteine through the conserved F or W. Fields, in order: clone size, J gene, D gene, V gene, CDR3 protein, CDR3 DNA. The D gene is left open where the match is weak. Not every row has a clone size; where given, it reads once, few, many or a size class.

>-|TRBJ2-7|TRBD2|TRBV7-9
CASSLDREAYEQYF
TGTGCCAGCAGCTTAGACCGGGAGGCCTACGAGCAGTACTTC
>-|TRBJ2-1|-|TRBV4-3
CASSQGFTGRYNEQFF
TGCGCCAGCAGCCAAGGGTTCACAGGGCGCTACAATGAGCAGTTCTTC
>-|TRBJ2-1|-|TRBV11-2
CASSLVGGSYNEQFF
TGTGCCAGCAGCTTAGTGGGGGGCTCCTACAATGAGCAGTTCTTC
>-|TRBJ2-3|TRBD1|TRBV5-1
CASSLGDRSTDTQYF
TGCGCCAGCAGCTTAGGGGACAGGAGCACAGATACGCAGTATTTT
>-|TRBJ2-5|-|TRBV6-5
CASRKTANQETQYF
TGTGCCAGCAGGAAGACAGCCAACCAAGAGACCCAGTACTTC
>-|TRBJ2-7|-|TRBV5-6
CASSLQGYEQYF
TGTGCCAGCAGCTTACAGGGATACGAGCAGTACTTC
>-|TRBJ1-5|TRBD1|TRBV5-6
CASSLGTGNPQHF
TGTGCCAGCAGCTTGGGGACAGGGAACCCCCAGCATTTT
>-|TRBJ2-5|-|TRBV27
CASSTTVQETQYF
TGTGCCAGCAGCACGACAGTCCAAGAGACCCAGTACTTC
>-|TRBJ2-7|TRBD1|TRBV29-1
CSIQRGGQGVGEQYF
TGCAGCATTCAGAGGGGCGGACAGGGCGTCGGCGAGCAGTACTTC
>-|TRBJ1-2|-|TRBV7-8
CASSLNRNSYTF
TGTGCCAGCAGCCTAAACAGGAATAGCTACACCTTC
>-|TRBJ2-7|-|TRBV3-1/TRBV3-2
CASSQGTQSYEQYF
TGTGCCAGCAGCCAGGGGACACAGTCCTACGAGCAGTACTTC
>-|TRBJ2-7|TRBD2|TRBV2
CASGAGGQSYEQYF
TGTGCCAGCGGGGCGGGGGGCCAGTCCTACGAGCAGTACTTC
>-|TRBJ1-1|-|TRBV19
CASSTDGDTEAFF
TGTGCCAGTAGTACGGACGGGGACACTGAAGCTTTCTTT
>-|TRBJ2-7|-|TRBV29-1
CSASAGLPYEQYF
TGCAGCGCTTCGGCAGGGTTACCCTACGAGCAGTACTTC
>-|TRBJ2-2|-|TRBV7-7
CASSPPQGRVTGELFF
TGTGCTAGCAGCCCCCCTCAGGGGAGGGTCACCGGGGAGCTGTTTTTT
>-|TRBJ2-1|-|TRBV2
CASSERGYGRGVQFF
TGTGCCAGCAGTGAAAGGGGGTATGGCAGGGGTGTGCAGTTCTTC
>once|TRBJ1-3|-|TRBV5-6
CASTRGGSGNTIYF
TGTGCCAGCACACGCGGAGGGTCTGGAAACACCATATATTTT